This is a list of T cell receptor beta chains from one sample in a study of human T cells and chemical hapten exposure. TCRdb re-called the RACE reads with MiXCR, one entry per CDR3 protein. Of 350,000 to 400,000 distinct CDR3 sequences in the sample, more than 4.5% are singletons; the top ten hold 2.6%. Sequencing was performed on whole blood, taken in connection with sensitization to the hapten diphenylcyclopropenone (DPC). All receptors come from a woman between 50 and 59 years old with alopecia areata. Some clones in this sample may be carry-over from other donors' samples. CDR3s include the opening cysteine and the closing phenylalanine or tryptophan. The D gene is left open where the match is weak. Not every row has a clone size; where given, it reads once, few, many or a size class.

CDR3aa	CDR3nt	len	abundance	v_gene	j_gene	d_gene
CSLGLPSTDTQYF	TGCAGCCTCGGACTTCCCAGCACAGATACGCAGTATTTT	13	many	TRBV20-1	TRBJ2-3	-
CASSPSRDITEAFF	TGTGCCAGCAGTCCGTCCCGGGACATAACTGAAGCTTTCTTT	14	many	TRBV27	TRBJ1-1	-
CASTRLAPGELFF	TGTGCCAGCACCAGACTAGCCCCCGGGGAGCTGTTTTTT	13	few	TRBV6-2/TRBV6-3	TRBJ2-2	TRBD2
CASSESGWYQETQYF	TGTGCCAGCAGTGAATCGGGGTGGTACCAAGAGACCCAGTACTTC	15	few	TRBV14	TRBJ2-5	-
CASSRGRGAGETQYF	TGTGCCAGCAGCCGCGGCCGGGGGGCTGGAGAGACCCAGTACTTC	15	few	TRBV6-5	TRBJ2-5	-
CASSVDPDYEQYF	TGTGCCAGCAGCGTAGACCCGGACTACGAGCAGTACTTC	13	few	TRBV9	TRBJ2-7	-
CASSQDQGAGETQYF	TGCGCCAGCAGCCAAGATCAGGGAGCGGGAGAGACCCAGTACTTC	15	-	TRBV4-3	TRBJ2-5	-
CASTDRGLYGYTF	TGTGCCAGCACAGACAGGGGGCTGTATGGCTACACCTTC	13	few	TRBV7-9	TRBJ1-2	TRBD1
CSAKLAGGADTQYF	TGCAGTGCCAAACTAGCGGGAGGGGCGGATACGCAGTATTTT	14	-	TRBV20-1	TRBJ2-3	TRBD2
CASSSWGTASSGANVLTF	TGTGCCAGCAGCTCATGGGGGACAGCAAGCTCTGGGGCCAACGTCCTGACTTTC	18	-	TRBV12-3/TRBV12-4	TRBJ2-6	TRBD1
CSARDVGQGSQPQHF	TGCAGTGCTAGAGATGTAGGGCAGGGGTCCCAGCCCCAGCATTTT	15	many	TRBV20-1	TRBJ1-5	-
CASNRGPYNEQFF	TGTGCCAGCAATCGGGGACCGTACAATGAGCAGTTCTTC	13	many	TRBV3-1	TRBJ2-1	-
CASSRGGEGSEQYF	TGTGCCAGCAGCCGCGGAGGGGAGGGGAGCGAGCAGTACTTC	14	few	TRBV9	TRBJ2-7	TRBD2
CAISSGPSSYEQYF	TGTGCCATCAGTTCCGGGCCGAGCTCCTACGAGCAGTACTTC	14	-	TRBV10-3	TRBJ2-7	-
CASSPAAEMNTEAFF	TGTGCCAGCAGCCCCGCCGCGGAAATGAACACTGAAGCTTTCTTT	15	many	TRBV9	TRBJ1-1	-
CASSFGQGVGETQYF	TGTGCCAGCAGTTTCGGCCAGGGAGTTGGGGAGACCCAGTACTTC	15	many	TRBV12-3/TRBV12-4	TRBJ2-5	-
CASSNAAFYEQYF	TGTGCCAGCAGTAACGCAGCTTTCTACGAGCAGTACTTC	13	few	TRBV6-6	TRBJ2-7	-
CSVVRGYDTGELFF	TGCAGCGTTGTTCGCGGGTACGACACCGGGGAGCTGTTTTTT	14	many	TRBV29-1	TRBJ2-2	-
CASRQALDTQYF	TGTGCCAGCAGGCAGGCACTAGATACGCAGTATTTT	12	-	TRBV7-9	TRBJ2-3	-
CASSLVLADEQFF	TGTGCCAGCAGTTTAGTCCTAGCCGATGAGCAGTTCTTC	13	-	TRBV12-3/TRBV12-4	TRBJ2-1	-
CASGTGLAYEQYF	TGTGCTAGTGGCACCGGACTAGCCTACGAGCAGTACTTC	13	many	TRBV12-5	TRBJ2-7	TRBD2
CASSVRDRGPEQYF	TGTGCCAGCAGCGTCCGGGACAGGGGGCCCGAGCAGTACTTC	14	many	TRBV27	TRBJ2-7	TRBD1
CATSRDRAGRPYEQYF	TGTGCCACCAGCAGAGATCGCGCGGGACGCCCCTACGAGCAGTACTTC	16	many	TRBV15	TRBJ2-7	-
CASSATGSGYGYTF	TGTGCCAGCAGCGCGACAGGGTCTGGCTATGGCTACACCTTC	14	few	TRBV7-9	TRBJ1-2	TRBD1
CASGLGRASTDTQYF	TGTGCTAGTGGTTTGGGCAGGGCTAGCACAGATACGCAGTATTTT	15	many	TRBV12-5	TRBJ2-3	-
CASGPETGSGETQYF	TGTGCCAGCGGACCCGAGACAGGGTCAGGAGAGACCCAGTACTTC	15	few	TRBV12-3/TRBV12-4	TRBJ2-5	TRBD1
CASSPGQGVEPQHF	TGCGCCAGCAGCCCCGGACAGGGGGTCGAGCCCCAGCATTTT	14	many	TRBV4-3	TRBJ1-5	TRBD1